This T cell receptor (beta chain) was observed in a study of shared clonotypes between healthy human individuals. Study in general: Plates per donor: three CD4 naive, three CD4 memory, two CD8 naive, one CD8 memory. General study points: The study found lower generation probabilities in non-shared clonotypes than in those shared by all four donors. Researchers found naive subsets generally carried larger estimated richness than memory subsets.

Naive CD8 cells were CD45RO-negative, positively selected for CCR7, excluding terminally differentiated effector memory CD45RA+ cells. The authors' processing: Junction-only sequences without quality scores came from ImmunoSEQ, so filtering differed. Data came from immunoSEQ multiplex PCR; TCRdb stores just in-frame clones and leaves some out. That table gives V, J and clone size, and the DNA gave D and trimming. The sample has fewer than 850,000 clones, around 96% seen once; the top ten hold over 0.2%. V trimming: 0 bases; J trimming: 0 bases; junction bases outside the gene matches: 10. Germline loops: CDR1 LGHNA, CDR2 YNFKEQ. CDR3 length: 20 residues. Concerning this clone: Its antigen is still unknown.

The sequence was collected from a man aged 25 to 40 in good health. Sequencing used naive CD8+ T cells sorted from blood. The chain employs TRBV4-2 and TRBJ2-1; 11 bases match TRBD2. CDR3 amino acids: CASSQEVAGGYGSSYNEQFF. DNA of the CDR3: TGTGCCAGCAGCCAAGAGGTAGCGGGAGGGTACGGAAGCTCCTACAATGAGCAGTTCTTC.